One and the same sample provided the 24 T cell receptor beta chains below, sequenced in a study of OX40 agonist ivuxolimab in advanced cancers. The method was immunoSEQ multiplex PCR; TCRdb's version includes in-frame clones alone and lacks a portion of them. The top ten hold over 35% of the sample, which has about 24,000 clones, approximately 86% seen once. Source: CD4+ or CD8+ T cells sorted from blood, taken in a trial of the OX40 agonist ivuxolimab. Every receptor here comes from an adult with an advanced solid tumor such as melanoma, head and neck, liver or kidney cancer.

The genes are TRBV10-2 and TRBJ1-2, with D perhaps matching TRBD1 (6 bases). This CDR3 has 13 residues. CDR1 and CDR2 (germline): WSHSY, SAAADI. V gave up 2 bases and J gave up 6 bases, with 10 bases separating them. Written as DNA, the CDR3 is TGCGCCAGCAGTGAGACGGCAGGGGATGGCTACACCTTC. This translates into CASSETAGDGYTF.

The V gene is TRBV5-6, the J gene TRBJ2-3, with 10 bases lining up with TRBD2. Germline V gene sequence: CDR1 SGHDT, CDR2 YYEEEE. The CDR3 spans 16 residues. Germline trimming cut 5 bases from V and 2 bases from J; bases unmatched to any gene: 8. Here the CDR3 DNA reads TGTGCCAGCAGTTTCTCCACTAGCGGGGACACAGATACGCAGTATTTT. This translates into CASSFSTSGDTDTQYF.

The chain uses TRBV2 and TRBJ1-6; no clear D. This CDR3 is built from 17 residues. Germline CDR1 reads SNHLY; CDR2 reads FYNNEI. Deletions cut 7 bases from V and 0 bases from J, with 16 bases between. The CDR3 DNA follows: TGTGCCAGCACCGAAGGTCCGGGAAGCTCCTATAATTCACCCCTCCACTTT. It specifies CASTEGPGSSYNSPLHF.

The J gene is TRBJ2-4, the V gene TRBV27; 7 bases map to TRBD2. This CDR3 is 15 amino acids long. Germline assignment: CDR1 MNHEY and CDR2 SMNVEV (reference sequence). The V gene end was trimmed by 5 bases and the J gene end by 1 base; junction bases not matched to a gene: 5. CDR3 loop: CASSGSGIAKNIQYF. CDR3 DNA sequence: TGTGCCAGCAGTGGAAGCGGGATTGCCAAAAACATTCAGTACTTC.

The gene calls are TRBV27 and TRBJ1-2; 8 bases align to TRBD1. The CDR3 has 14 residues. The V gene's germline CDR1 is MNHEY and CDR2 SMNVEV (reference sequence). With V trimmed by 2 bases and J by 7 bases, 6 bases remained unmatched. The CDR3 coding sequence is TGTGCCAGCAGTTTAGGGCAGGGGGCAGGTGGCTACACCTTC. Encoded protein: CASSLGQGAGGYTF.

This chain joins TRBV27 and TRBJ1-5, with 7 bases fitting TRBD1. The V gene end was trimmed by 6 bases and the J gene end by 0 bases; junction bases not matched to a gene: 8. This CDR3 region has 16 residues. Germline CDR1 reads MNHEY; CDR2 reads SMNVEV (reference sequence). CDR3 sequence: CASRPGQLYSNQPQHF. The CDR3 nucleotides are TGTGCCAGCAGACCGGGACAGCTATATAGCAATCAGCCCCAGCATTTT.

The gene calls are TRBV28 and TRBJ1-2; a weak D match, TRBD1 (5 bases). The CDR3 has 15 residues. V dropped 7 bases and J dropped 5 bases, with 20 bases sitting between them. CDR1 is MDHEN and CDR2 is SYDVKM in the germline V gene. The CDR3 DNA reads TGTGCCAGCATGTCCACGCGAGCGGGGCTGTATGGCTACACCTTC. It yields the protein CASMSTRAGLYGYTF.

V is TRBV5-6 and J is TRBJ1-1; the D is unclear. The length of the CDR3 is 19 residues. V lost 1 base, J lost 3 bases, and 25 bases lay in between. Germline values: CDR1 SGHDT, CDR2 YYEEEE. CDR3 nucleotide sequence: TGTGCCAGCAGCTTGATGACTGGGCTAGAAGGGAGTTGGGACACTGAAGCTTTCTTT. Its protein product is CASSLMTGLEGSWDTEAFF.

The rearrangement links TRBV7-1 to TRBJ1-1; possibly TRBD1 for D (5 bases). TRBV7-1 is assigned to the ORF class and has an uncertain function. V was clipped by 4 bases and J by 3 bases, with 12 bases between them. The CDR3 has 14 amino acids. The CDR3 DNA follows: TGTGCCAGCAGCTTAGTGCAGGGCCACACTGAAGCTTTCTTT. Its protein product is CASSLVQGHTEAFF.

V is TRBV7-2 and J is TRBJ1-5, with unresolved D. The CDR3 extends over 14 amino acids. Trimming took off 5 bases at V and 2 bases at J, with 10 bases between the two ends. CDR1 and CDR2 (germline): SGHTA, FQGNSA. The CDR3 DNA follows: TGTGCCAGCAGCCCAACCCCCGGCAATCAGCCCCAGCATTTT. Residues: CASSPTPGNQPQHF.

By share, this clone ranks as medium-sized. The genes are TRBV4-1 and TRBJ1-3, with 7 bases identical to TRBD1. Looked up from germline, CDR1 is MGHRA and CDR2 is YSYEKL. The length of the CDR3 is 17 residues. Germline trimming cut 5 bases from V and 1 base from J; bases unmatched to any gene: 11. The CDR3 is CASSVQQGRESGNTIYF. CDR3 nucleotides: TGCGCCAGCAGCGTGCAACAGGGGAGGGAGTCTGGAAACACCATATATTTT.

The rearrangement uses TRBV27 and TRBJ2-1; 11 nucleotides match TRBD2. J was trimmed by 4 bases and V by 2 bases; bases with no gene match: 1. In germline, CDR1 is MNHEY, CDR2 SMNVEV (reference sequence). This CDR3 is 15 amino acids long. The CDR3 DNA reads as TGTGCCAGCAGTTTAACTAGCGGGGGTTACAATGAGCAGTTCTTC. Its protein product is CASSLTSGGYNEQFF.

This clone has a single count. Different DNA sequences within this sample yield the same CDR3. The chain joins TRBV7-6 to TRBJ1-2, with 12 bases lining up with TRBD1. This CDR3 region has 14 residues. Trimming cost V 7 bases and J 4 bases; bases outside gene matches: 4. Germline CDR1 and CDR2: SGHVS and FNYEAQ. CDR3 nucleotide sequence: TGTGCCAGCAAGCCGGGACAGGGGGCCTATGGCTACACCTTC. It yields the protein CASKPGQGAYGYTF.

CDR3 coding DNA: TGTGCCAGTAGTATCACAGCAGACTCCTACAATGAGCAGTTCTTC. Amino acid sequence: CASSITADSYNEQFF. This chain links TRBV19 with TRBJ2-1; no firm D call. Trimming cost V 3 bases and J 0 bases, with 9 bases left between them. CDR3 length: 15 amino acids. Germline V lookup: CDR1 LNHDA, CDR2 SQIVND (reference sequence).

The CDR3 DNA is TGTGCCAGCAGTTTAGTCCCGAAGGCAGAGACCCAGTACTTC. Translated: CASSLVPKAETQYF. This chain uses TRBV27 with TRBJ2-5; D unresolved. Germline CDR1 MNHEY, CDR2 SMNVEV (reference sequence). The CDR3 has 14 amino acids. Trimming shortened V by 2 bases and J by 4 bases, and 11 bases separated the two germline ends.

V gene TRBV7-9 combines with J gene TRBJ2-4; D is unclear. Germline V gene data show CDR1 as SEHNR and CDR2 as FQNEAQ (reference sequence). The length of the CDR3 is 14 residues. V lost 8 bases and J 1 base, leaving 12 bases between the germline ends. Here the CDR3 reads CASRKFSAKNIQYF. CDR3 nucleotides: TGTGCCAGCCGGAAATTTTCGGCCAAAAACATTCAGTACTTC.

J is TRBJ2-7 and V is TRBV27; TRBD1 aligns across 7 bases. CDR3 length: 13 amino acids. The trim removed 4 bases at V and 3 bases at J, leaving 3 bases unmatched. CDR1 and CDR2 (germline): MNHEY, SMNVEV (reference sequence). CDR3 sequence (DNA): TGTGCCAGCAGTTCACAGGGGAACTACGAGCAGTACTTC. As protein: CASSSQGNYEQYF.

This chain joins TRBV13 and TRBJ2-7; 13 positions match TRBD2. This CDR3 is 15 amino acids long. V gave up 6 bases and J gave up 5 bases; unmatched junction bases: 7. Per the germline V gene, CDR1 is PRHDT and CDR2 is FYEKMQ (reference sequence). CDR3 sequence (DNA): TGTGCCAGCAGGTGGACTAGCGGGAGTAACGACGAGCAGTACTTC. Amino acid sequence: CASRWTSGSNDEQYF.

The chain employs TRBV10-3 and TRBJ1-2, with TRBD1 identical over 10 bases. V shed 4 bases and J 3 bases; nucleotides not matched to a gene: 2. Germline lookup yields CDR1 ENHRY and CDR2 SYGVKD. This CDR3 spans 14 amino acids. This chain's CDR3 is CAISGDRGYYGYTF. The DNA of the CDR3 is TGTGCCATCAGTGGGGACAGGGGTTACTATGGCTACACCTTC.

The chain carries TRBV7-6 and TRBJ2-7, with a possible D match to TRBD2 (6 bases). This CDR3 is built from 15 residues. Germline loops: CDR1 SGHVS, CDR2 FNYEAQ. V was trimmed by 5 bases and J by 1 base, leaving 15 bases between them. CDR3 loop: CASSPLERASYEQYF. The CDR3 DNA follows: TGTGCCAGCAGCCCCCTCGAGCGGGCTTCCTACGAGCAGTACTTC.

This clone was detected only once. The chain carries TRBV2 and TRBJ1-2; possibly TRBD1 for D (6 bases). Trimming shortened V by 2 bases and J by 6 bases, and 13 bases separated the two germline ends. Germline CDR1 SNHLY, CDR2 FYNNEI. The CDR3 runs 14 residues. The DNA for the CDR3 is TGTGCCAGCAGTGAATTATTGGGGGGCCATGGCTACACCTTC. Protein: CASSELLGGHGYTF.

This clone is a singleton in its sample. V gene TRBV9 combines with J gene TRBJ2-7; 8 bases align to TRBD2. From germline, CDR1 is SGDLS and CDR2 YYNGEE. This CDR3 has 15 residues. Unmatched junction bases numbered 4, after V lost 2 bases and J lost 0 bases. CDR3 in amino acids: CASSVGSGSSYEQYF. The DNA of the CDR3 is TGTGCCAGCAGCGTCGGCAGCGGGAGCTCCTACGAGCAGTACTTC.

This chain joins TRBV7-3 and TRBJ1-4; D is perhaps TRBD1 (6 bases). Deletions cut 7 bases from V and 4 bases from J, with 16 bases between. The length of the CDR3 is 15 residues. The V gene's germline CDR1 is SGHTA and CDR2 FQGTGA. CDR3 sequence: CASIKRGGRNEKLFF. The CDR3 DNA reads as TGTGCCAGCATCAAACGAGGGGGGCGTAATGAAAAACTGTTTTTT.

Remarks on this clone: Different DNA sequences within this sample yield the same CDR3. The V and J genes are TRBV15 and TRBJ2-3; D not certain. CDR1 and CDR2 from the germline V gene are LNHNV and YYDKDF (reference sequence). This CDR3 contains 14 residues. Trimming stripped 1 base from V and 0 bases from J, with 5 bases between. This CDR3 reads CATSRGTSTDTQYF. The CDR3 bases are TGTGCCACCAGCAGAGGAACTAGCACAGATACGCAGTATTTT.